The rows below give T cell receptor beta chains drawn from one sample of a study of blood T cells in healthy people across ages. TCRdb ran MiXCR on the 5' RACE reads and lists one entry per CDR3 protein. The sample has some 700,000 distinct CDR3 sequences, 22% seen once. Sequenced input: blood. The origin of the receptors is a man between 65 and 80 years old in good health. The CDR3 runs from the conserved cysteine through the conserved F or W. The D gene is left open where the match is weak.

d_call,j_call,v_call,cdr3_aa
-,TRBJ2-2,TRBV7-2,CASTKGRGVGELFF
TRBD2,TRBJ2-3,TRBV10-3,CAIRSGSPDTQYF
-,TRBJ2-1,TRBV2,CASSPRRSGGDNEQFF
-,TRBJ2-1,TRBV5-1,CASSSGTYSYNEQFF
-,TRBJ1-1,TRBV7-9,CASSTIGSKDAEAFF
-,TRBJ1-3,TRBV7-2,CASSLWGNTIYF
-,TRBJ2-3,TRBV27,CASSFDAGRTDTQYF
-,TRBJ2-6,TRBV7-2,CASSPQHTGLSVSGANVLTF
TRBD1,TRBJ1-2,TRBV7-9,CASSLLPGGPHPNYGYTF
TRBD1,TRBJ2-3,TRBV18,CASSRTGADTQYF
-,TRBJ1-3,TRBV13,CASRGTIGNTIYF
-,TRBJ2-3,TRBV3-1,CASSQDFLDTQYF
TRBD1,TRBJ1-1,TRBV6-6,CASRRDRTLSEAFF
-,TRBJ2-5,TRBV18,CASSPLRGIEETQYF